This TCR beta chain stems from a study of molecular identifiers for immune sequencing clone quantification. The CDR3 loop spans 11 amino acids. The germline CDR1 and CDR2 sequences are LNHDA and SQIVND (reference sequence). Study-wide results and limits: Over 99% of effector molecules, yet under 1% of naive-cell molecules, were held by clones above 20 RNA copies. Spiked-in Jurkat TCR RNA corresponding to one cell was reported as detectable against 990,000 or so naive cells.

One entry per CDR3 protein, called by TCRdb with MiXCR from the PCR reads. Counted here are approximately 500,000 distinct CDR3 sequences, 20% to 25% occurring once; the ten biggest clones make up about 0.8%. Concerning this clonotype itself: Its target is not known. A read error may explain this, as a much larger clone is one base away.

In the sort, naive CD8 T cells were defined as CD8+CD4-CCR7+CD45RA+. This receptor was obtained from a human donor in good health. Some libraries in this study had Jurkat cell RNA spiked in. This sequence joins TRBV19 and TRBJ2-7; the D gene is possibly TRBD2 (6 bases). The material sequenced was naive CD8+ T cells from blood, with Jurkat cell RNA spiked in. Subset reported: FACS-sorted CD8+CD4-CCR7+CD45RA+ naive T cells. The CDR3 sequence is CATEGGYEQYF. As DNA, the CDR3 is TGTGCAACGGAGGGAGGTTACGAGCAGTACTTC.